Each of the 8 T cell receptor beta chains below was sequenced from the same sample in a study of blood T cells in healthy people across ages. Next came a second PCR, run for roughly 7 to 12 cycles, which used a sample-barcoded 5' primer along with a J-beta primer mix. TCRdb called the 5' RACE reads again in MiXCR, with one record for every CDR3 protein. The table has approximately 810,000 distinct CDR3 sequences, around 26% seen once. The source material was blood. The receptors come from a woman aged 80 or over in good health.

Remarks on this clonotype: Relative to the germline gene, one junction end is altered; a read error may explain this. V and J are TRBV12-3 or TRBV12-4 and TRBJ2-3; D is unresolved. The CDR3 runs 12 residues. Written as DNA, the CDR3 is TGTGCCAGCAGTAGAATCGCAGATGCGCAGTATTTT. It yields the protein CASSRIADAQYF.

This clonotype has at least ten counts. V is TRBV18 and J is TRBJ2-7; 11 bases align to TRBD1. Germline V gene data show CDR1 as KGHSH and CDR2 as LQKENI. The V segment lost 8 bases and the J segment 4 bases; nucleotides outside the gene matches: 7. The CDR3 has 14 residues. The CDR3 DNA reads as TGTGCCAGCAGTACCGGGACAGGGGGGTACGAGCAGTACTTC. Translating it yields CASSTGTGGYEQYF.

This clonotype turned up a few times. This sequence joins TRBV2 and TRBJ2-7, with 11 bases identical to TRBD2. The CDR3 totals 14 residues. CDR1 and CDR2 (germline): SNHLY, FYNNEI. The junction had 5 bases not matched to a gene; V was cut back by 3 bases and J by 7 bases. CDR3 region: CASSETSGAREQYF. CDR3 sequence (DNA): TGTGCCAGCAGTGAGACTAGCGGGGCAAGGGAGCAGTACTTC.

This clonotype appeared many times. Here the CDR3 reads CATSDVSGQGSYNEQFF. CDR3 bases: TGTGCCACCAGTGATGTCTCGGGACAGGGATCCTACAATGAGCAGTTCTTC. The J gene is TRBJ2-1, the V gene TRBV24-1, with TRBD1 identical over 9 bases. V lost 3 bases, J lost 1 base, and 6 bases stayed unmatched. The CDR3 consists of 17 residues. CDR1 is KGHDR, CDR2 SFDVKD, per germline.

Regarding this clonotype: Since a much larger clone is just one base distant, this may be a read error. This chain uses TRBV14 with TRBJ2-5, with D perhaps matching TRBD1 (5 bases). CDR1 and CDR2 from the germline V gene are SGHDN and FVKESK. The CDR3 consists of 16 residues. The V and J ends lost 1 base and 11 bases respectively, with 23 bases between them. In DNA form, the CDR3 reads TGTGCCAGCAGCCAAGTAGGGGTTTTGGTTGGCGGTGAGCAGTACTTC. Its protein is CASSQVGVLVGGEQYF.

The chain has TRBV3-1 and TRBJ2-3; 8 nucleotides match TRBD1. Unmatched junction bases numbered 11, after V lost 6 bases and J lost 6 bases. The CDR3 totals 15 residues. The germline CDR1 and CDR2 sequences are LGHDT and YNNKEL (reference sequence). Here the CDR3 reads CASRLSGTGSDTQYF. The CDR3 region has the DNA TGTGCCAGCAGACTTTCTGGGACAGGATCCGATACGCAGTATTTT.

This clonotype was observed a few times. The chain carries TRBV2 and TRBJ2-2; tentative D call: TRBD2 (5 bases). V lost 6 bases, J lost 6 bases, and 5 bases lay in between. The V gene's germline CDR1 is SNHLY and CDR2 FYNNEI. The CDR3 has 11 amino acids. CDR3 amino acids: CASRRAGELFF. The CDR3 region has the DNA TGTGCCAGCAGGAGGGCCGGGGAGCTGTTTTTT.

The chain couples TRBV11-3 to TRBJ2-1, with 8 bases identical to TRBD2. This CDR3 region has 15 residues. Germline V gives CDR1 SGHNT, CDR2 YENEEA. J lost 2 bases, V lost 6 bases, and 6 bases had no gene match. The chain's CDR3 is CASRYPGGAYNEQFF. In nucleotides, the CDR3 is TGTGCCAGCAGGTACCCCGGGGGGGCCTACAATGAGCAGTTCTTC.